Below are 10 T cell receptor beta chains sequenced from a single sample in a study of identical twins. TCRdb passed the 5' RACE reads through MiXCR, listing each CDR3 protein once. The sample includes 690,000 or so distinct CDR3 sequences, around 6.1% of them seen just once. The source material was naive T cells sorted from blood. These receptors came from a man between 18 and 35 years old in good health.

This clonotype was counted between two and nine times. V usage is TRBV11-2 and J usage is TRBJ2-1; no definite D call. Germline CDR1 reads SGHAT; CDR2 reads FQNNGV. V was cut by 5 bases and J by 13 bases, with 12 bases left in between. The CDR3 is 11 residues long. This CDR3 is CASSPGLPQFF. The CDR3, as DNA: TGTGCCAGCAGCCCTGGTCTTCCTCAGTTCTTC.

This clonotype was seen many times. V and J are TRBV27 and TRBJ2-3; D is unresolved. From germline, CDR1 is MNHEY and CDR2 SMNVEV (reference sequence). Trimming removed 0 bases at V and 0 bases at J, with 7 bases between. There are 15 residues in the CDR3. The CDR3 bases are TGTGCCAGCAGTTTATCTTACGGGAGCACAGATACGCAGTATTTT. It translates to CASSLSYGSTDTQYF.

The CDR3 DNA follows: TGTGCCAGCTCACCACCCGGGACGTGGGAGGTACGGAACGAGCAGTACTTC. It is translated as CASSPPGTWEVRNEQYF. The chain recombines TRBV18 with TRBJ2-7, with D possibly TRBD2 on 6 matching bases. Germline V gives CDR1 KGHSH, CDR2 LQKENI. The V and J ends lost 0 bases and 5 bases respectively, with 20 bases between them. CDR3 length: 17 amino acids.

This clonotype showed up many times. CDR3 residues: CSASPGQSYNSPLHF. The DNA for the CDR3 is TGCAGTGCTAGCCCTGGACAGTCTTATAATTCACCCCTCCACTTT. The chain combines TRBV20-1 with TRBJ1-6, with D maybe TRBD1 (6 bases). The germline gives CDR1 DFQATT, CDR2 SNEGSKA (reference sequence). V lost 3 bases and J lost 4, with 13 bases in between. This CDR3 is built from 15 residues.

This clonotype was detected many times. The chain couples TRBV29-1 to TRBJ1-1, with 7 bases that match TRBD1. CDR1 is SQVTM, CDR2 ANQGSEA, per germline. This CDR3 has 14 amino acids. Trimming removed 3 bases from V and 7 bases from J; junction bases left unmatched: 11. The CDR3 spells CSVDGAGTAFEAFF. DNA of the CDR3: TGCAGCGTTGATGGCGCCGGGACAGCTTTTGAAGCTTTCTTT.

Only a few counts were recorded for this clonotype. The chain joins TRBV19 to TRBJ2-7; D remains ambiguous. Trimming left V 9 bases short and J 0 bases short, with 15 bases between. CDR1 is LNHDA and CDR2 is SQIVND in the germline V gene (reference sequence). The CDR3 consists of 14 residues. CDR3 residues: CASAPRILSYEQYF. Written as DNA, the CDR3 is TGTGCCAGCGCACCTAGGATCCTCTCCTACGAGCAGTACTTC.

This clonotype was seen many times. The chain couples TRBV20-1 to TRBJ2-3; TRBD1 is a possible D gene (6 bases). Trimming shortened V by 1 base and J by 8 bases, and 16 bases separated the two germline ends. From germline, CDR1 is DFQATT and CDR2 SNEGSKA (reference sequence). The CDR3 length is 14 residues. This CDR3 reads CSARGRTGMVTQYF. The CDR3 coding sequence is TGCAGTGCTAGAGGGAGAACAGGGATGGTTACGCAGTATTTT.

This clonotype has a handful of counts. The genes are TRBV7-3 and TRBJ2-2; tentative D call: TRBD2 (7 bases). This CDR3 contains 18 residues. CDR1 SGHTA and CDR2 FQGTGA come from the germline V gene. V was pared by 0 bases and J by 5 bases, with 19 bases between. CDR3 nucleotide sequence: TGTGCCAGCAGCTTAACGGGGGAGCGGGACACAGGGACCGGGGAGCTGTTTTTT. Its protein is CASSLTGERDTGTGELFF.

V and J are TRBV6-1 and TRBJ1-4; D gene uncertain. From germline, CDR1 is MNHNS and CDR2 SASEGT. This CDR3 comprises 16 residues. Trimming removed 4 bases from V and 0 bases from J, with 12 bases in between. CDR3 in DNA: TGTGCCAGCAGTGGACGTTCCAGAACAACTAATGAAAAACTGTTTTTT. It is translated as CASSGRSRTTNEKLFF.

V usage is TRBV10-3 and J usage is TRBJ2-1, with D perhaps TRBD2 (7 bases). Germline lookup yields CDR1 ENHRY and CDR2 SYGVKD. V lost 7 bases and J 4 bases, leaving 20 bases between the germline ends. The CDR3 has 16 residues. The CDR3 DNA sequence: TGTGCCATCAAGGGGGGTAGGCTAGCGGATTACAATGAGCAGTTCTTC. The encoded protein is CAIKGGRLADYNEQFF.